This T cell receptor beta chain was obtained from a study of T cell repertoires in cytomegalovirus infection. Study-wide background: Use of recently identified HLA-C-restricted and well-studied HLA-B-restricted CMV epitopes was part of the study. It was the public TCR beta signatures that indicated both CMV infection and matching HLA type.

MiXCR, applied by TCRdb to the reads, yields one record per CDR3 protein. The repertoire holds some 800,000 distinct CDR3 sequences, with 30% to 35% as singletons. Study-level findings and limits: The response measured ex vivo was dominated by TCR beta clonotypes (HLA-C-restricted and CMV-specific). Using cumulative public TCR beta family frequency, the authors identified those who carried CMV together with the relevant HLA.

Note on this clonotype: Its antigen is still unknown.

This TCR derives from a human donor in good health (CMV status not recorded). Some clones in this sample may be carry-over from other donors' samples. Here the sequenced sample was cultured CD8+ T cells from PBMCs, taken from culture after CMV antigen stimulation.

In nucleotides, the CDR3 is TGTGCCAGCAGCTTGAGACCACCTGGGACTGAAGCTTTCTTT. Its protein product is CASSLRPPGTEAFF. This chain uses TRBV5-6 with TRBJ1-1, with unresolved D. V was cut by 1 base and J by 5 bases, with 12 bases left in between. CDR3 length: 14 residues. CDR1 and CDR2 from the germline V gene are SGHDT and YYEEEE. Filled out from reference TRBV5-6 and TRBJ1-1, the complete variable domain reads DAGVTQSPTHLIKTRGQQVTLRCSPKSGHDTVSWYQQALGQGPQFIFQYYEEEERQRGNFPDRFSGHQFPNYSSELNVNALLLGDSALYLCASSLRPPGTEAFFGQGTRLTVV.